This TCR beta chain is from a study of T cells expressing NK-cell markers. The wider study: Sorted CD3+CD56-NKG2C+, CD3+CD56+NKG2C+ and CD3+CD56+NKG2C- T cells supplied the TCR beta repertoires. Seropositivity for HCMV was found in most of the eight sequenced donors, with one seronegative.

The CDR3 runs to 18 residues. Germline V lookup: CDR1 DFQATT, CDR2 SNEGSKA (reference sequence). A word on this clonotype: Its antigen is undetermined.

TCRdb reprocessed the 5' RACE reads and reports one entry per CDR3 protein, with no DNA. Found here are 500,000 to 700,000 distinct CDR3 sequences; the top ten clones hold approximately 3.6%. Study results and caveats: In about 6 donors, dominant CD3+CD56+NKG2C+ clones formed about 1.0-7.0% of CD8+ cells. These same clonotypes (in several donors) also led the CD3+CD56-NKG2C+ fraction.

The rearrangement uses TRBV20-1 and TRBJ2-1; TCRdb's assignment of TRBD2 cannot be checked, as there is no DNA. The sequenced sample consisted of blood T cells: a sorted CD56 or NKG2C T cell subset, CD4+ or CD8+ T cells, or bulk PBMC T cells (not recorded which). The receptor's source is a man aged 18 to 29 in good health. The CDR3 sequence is CSAPPGLGGEAHYNEQFF.